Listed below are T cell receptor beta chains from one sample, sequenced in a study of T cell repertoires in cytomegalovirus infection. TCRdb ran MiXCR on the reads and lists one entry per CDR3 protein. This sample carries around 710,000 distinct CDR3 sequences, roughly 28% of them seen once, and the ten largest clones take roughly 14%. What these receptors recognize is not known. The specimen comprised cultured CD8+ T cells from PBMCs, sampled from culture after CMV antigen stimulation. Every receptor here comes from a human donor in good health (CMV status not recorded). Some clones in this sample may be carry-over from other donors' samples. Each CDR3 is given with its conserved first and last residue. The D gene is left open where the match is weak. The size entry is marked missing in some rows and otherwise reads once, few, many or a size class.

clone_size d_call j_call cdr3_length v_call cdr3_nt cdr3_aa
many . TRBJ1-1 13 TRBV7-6 TGTGCCAGCAGCCGGACCCAAGGGGGAGAAGCTTTCTTT CASSRTQGGEAFF
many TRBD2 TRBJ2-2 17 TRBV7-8 TGTGCCAGCATCCTCGGGACTAGCGGGGGGCCGCCCGGGGAGCTGTTTTTT CASILGTSGGPPGELFF
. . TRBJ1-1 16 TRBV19 TGTGCCAGTAGCGGGATCTACGGGAAGACTAACACTGAAGCTTTCTTT CASSGIYGKTNTEAFF
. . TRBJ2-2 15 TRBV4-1 TGCGCCAGCAGCCAAGTTCCGGGGCCGGCCGGGGAGCTGTTTTTT CASSQVPGPAGELFF
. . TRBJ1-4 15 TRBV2 TGTGCCAGCAGGCAGGGGCTCACAACTAATGAAAAACTGTTTTTT CASRQGLTTNEKLFF
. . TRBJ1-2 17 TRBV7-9 TGTGCCAGCAGTTACCGTACCTCCGGGACACTGAACTATGGCTACACCTTC CASSYRTSGTLNYGYTF
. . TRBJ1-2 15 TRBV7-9 TGTGCCAGCAGCTTAGTACAGGACAGTTATGATGGCTACACCTTC CASSLVQDSYDGYTF
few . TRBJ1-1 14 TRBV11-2 TGTGCCAGCAGAACCTCCCCCCAGATAACTGAAGCTTTCTTT CASRTSPQITEAFF
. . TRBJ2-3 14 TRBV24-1 TGTGCCACCAGTGATCCCCTGATCACAGATACGCAGTATTTT CATSDPLITDTQYF
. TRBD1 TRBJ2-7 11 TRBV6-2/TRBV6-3 TGTGCCGTAGACAGGGGCTACGAGCAGTACTTC CAVDRGYEQYF
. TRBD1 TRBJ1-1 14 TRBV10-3 TGTGCCATCAGTGACCCGGACAGGGGGACTGAAGCTTTCTTT CAISDPDRGTEAFF
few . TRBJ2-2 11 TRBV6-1 TGTGCCAGCACCGAAGCCGGGGAGCTGTTTTTT CASTEAGELFF
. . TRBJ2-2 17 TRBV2 TGTGCCAGCAGTTCCGACAGCGACCACTCGAACACCGGGGAGCTGTTTTTT CASSSDSDHSNTGELFF
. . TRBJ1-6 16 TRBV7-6 TGTGCCAGCAGCTTATGGGGGGCAGCCGAAGGTTCACCCCTCCACTTT CASSLWGAAEGSPLHF
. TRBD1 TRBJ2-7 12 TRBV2 TGTGCCAGCCTCGACAGGGTACGCGAGCAGTACTTC CASLDRVREQYF
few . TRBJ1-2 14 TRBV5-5 TGTGCCAGCAGCGCCTTCACACCGGATGGTGGCTACACCTTC CASSAFTPDGGYTF
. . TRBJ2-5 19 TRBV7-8 TGTGCCAGCACCCAAGCAACCGGGGGGCCAAAGAGGTACCAAGAGACCCAGTACTTC CASTQATGGPKRYQETQYF
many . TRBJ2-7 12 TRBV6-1 TGTGCCAGCAGTGATGGCATCTACGAGCAGTACTTC CASSDGIYEQYF
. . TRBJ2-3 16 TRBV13 TGCGCCAGCAGCTTACGTGGCCGAGCTAGCACAGATACGCAGTATTTT CASSLRGRASTDTQYF
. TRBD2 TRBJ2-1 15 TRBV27 TGTGCCAGCAGTTTAGGGACTAGCGAGTACAATGAGCAGTTCTTC CASSLGTSEYNEQFF
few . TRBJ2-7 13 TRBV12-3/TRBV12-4 TGTGCCAGCAGTTCCCCAGGATCCGACGAGCAGTACTTC CASSSPGSDEQYF
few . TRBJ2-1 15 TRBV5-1 TGCGCCAGCAGCTCCTTGAGCGGGCCCTACAATGAGCAGTTCTTC CASSSLSGPYNEQFF
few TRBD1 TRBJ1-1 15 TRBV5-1 TGCGCCAGCACCCATGGGGGACAGAGAAACACTGAAGCTTTCTTT CASTHGGQRNTEAFF
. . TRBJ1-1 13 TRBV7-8 TGTGCCAGCAGCTCCAATCGGGGGGCTGAAGCTTTCTTT CASSSNRGAEAFF
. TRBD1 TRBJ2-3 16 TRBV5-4 TGTGCCAGCAGCTTCTCGGGGGACAGGGTTCATGATACGCAGTATTTT CASSFSGDRVHDTQYF
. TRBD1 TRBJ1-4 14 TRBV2 TGTGCCAGCAGAGGGGGCTGGGAAGGAGAAAAACTGTTTTTT CASRGGWEGEKLFF
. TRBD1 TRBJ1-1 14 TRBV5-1 TGCGCCAGCAGCGGGACAGGGGACGACACTGAAGCTTTCTTT CASSGTGDDTEAFF
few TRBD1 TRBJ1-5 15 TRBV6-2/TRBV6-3 TGTGCCAGCAGTTTTCCTGGACAGGGTGCTCAGCCCCAGCATTTT CASSFPGQGAQPQHF
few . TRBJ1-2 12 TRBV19 TGTGCCATAGGCGACCTCACCTATGGCTACACCTTC CAIGDLTYGYTF
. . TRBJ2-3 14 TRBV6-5 TGTGCCAGCAGTTTTGGGGTAGCCACAGATACGCAGTATTTT CASSFGVATDTQYF
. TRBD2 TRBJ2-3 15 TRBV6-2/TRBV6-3 TGTGCCAGCACCCGACTAGCGGGGGTCGGGGATACGCAGTATTTT CASTRLAGVGDTQYF
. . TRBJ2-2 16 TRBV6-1 TGTGCCAGCCCCAAGGGGGGACAGTCGAACACCGGGGAGCTGTTTTTT CASPKGGQSNTGELFF
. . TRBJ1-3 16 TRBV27 TGTGCCAGCAGTTTACGGGGCGGATACTCTGGAAACACCATATATTTT CASSLRGGYSGNTIYF
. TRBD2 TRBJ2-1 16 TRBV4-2 TGTGCCAGCAGCCAAGATCGGACTAGCGGGAACAATGAGCAGTTCTTC CASSQDRTSGNNEQFF
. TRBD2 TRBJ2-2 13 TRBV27 TGTGCCAGCAGTGTGGGACTAGTCGGGGAGCTGTTTTTT CASSVGLVGELFF
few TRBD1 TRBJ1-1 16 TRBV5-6 TGTGCCAGCAGCTTACGGACAGGATTGTTGGGCACTGAAGCTTTCTTT CASSLRTGLLGTEAFF
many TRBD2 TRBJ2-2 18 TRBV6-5 TGTGCCAGCAGTTACTCGGCTAGCGGGGGAATTAACACCGGGGAGCTGTTTTTT CASSYSASGGINTGELFF
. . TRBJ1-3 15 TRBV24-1 TGTGCCACCAGTGATTCACAGGGTGACGGAAACACCATATATTTT CATSDSQGDGNTIYF
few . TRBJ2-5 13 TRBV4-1 TGCGCCAGCAGCCAACTGGTCGGGACTTCCCAGTACTTC CASSQLVGTSQYF
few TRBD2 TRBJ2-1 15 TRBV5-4 TGTGCCAGCAGCCCTCGGACTAGCGAGTACAATGAGCAGTTCTTC CASSPRTSEYNEQFF
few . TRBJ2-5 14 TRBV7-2 TGTGCCAGCAGCGCGTGGGGGGCAGGGGAGACCCAGTACTTC CASSAWGAGETQYF
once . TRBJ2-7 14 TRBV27 TGTGCCAGCAGTCCTAGGGGCCACTCCTACGAGCAGTACTTC CASSPRGHSYEQYF
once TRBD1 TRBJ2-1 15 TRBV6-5 TGTGCCAGCAAGAACCGACAGGGCTCCTACAATGAGCAGTTCTTC CASKNRQGSYNEQFF
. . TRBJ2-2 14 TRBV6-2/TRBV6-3 TGTGCCAGCAGACCTTACAAGAACACCGGGGAGCTGTTTTTT CASRPYKNTGELFF
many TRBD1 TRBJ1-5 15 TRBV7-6 TGTGCCAGCAGCCCGGGACAGGGGGCGAATCAGCCCCAGCATTTT CASSPGQGANQPQHF